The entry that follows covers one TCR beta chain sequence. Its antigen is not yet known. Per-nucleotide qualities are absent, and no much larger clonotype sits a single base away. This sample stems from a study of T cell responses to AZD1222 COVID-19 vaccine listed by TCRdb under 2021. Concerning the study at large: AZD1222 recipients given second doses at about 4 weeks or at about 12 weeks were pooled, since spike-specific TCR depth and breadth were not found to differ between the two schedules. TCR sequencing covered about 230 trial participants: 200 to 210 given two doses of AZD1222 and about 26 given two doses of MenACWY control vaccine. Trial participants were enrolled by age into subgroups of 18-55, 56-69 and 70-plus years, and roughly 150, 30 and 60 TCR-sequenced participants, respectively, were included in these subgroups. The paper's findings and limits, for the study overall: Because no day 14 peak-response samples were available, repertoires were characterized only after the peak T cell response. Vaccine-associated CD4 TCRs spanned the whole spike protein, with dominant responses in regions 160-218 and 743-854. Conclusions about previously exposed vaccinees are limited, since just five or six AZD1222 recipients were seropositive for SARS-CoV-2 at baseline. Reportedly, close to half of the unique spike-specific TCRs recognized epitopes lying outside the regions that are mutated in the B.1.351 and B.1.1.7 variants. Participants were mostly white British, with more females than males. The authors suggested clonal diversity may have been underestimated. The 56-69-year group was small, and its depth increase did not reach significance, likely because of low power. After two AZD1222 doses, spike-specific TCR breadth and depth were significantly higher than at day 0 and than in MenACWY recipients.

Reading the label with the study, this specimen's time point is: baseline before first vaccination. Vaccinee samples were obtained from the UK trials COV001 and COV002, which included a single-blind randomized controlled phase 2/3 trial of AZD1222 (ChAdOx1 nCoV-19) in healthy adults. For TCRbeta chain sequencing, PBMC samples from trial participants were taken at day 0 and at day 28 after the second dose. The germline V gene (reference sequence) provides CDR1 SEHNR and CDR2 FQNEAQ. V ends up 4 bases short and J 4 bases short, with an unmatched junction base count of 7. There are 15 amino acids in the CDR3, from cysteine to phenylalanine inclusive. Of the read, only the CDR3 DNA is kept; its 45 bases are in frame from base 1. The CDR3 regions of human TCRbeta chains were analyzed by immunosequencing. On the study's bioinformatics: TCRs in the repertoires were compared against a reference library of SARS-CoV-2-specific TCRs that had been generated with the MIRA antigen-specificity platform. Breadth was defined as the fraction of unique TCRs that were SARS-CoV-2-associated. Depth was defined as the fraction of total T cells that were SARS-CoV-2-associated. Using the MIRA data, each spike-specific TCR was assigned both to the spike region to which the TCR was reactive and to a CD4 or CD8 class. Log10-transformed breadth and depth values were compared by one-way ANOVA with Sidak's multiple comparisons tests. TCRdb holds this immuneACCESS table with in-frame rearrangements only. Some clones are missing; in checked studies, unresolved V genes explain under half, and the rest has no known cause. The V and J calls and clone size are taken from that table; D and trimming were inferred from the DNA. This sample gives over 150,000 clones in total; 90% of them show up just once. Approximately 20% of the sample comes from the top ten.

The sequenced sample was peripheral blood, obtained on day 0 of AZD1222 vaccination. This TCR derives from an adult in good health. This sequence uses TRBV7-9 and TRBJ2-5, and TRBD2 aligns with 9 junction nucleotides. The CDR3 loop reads CASSSETSGRETQYF. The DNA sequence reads TGTGCCAGCAGCTCAGAGACTAGCGGCAGAGAGACCCAGTACTTC.